Following are 21 T cell receptor beta chains from one sample sequenced in a study of cytomegalovirus exposure and HLA in healthy donors. Researchers ran the PCR with 60 Vbeta and 13 Jbeta primers. The method was immunoSEQ multiplex PCR; TCRdb's version includes in-frame clones alone and lacks a portion of them. The profile shows 150,000 to 200,000 clones, about 80% of them singletons. Sequenced material: PBMCs. These receptor sequences come from a woman between 18 and 29 years old in good health and CMV-seropositive.

The genes are TRBV5-5 and TRBJ2-1, with TRBD2 matching 11 bases. Trimming took 3 bases from V and 6 from J; bases not matched to a gene: 5. The CDR3 is 15 residues long. Looked up from germline, CDR1 is SGHKS and CDR2 is YYEKEE (reference sequence). CDR3 sequence reads: CASSSIAGGSNEQFF. The CDR3, as DNA: TGTGCCAGCAGCTCCATAGCGGGGGGGTCCAATGAGCAGTTCTTC.

The rearrangement joins TRBV19 to TRBJ1-5, with 10 bases aligning to TRBD1. The CDR3 is 15 amino acids. From germline, CDR1 is LNHDA and CDR2 SQIVND (reference sequence). V shed 9 bases and J 6 bases; nucleotides not matched to a gene: 11. This chain's CDR3 is CASSSLWDRGQPQHF. CDR3 DNA: TGTGCCAGCTCTAGCCTCTGGGACAGGGGTCAGCCCCAGCATTTT.

The V gene is TRBV18, the J gene TRBJ2-5; tentative D call: TRBD2 (6 bases). V lost 6 bases, J lost 4 bases, and 18 bases lay in between. This CDR3 has 15 residues. From germline, CDR1 is KGHSH and CDR2 LQKENI. CDR3 amino acids: CASSRDRVEGETQYF. The CDR3 bases are TGTGCCAGCTCGCGGGATCGGGTCGAGGGAGAGACCCAGTACTTC.

V and J are TRBV7-8 and TRBJ1-5; 9 bases map to TRBD1. V shed 1 base, J shed 7 bases, and the junction held 5 bases outside the gene matches. From germline, CDR1 is SGHVS and CDR2 FQNEAQ. The CDR3 is made up of 15 amino acids. DNA of the CDR3: TGTGCCAGCAGCTTAGGGACAGGGGCGGGACAGCCCCAGCATTTT. Amino acids: CASSLGTGAGQPQHF.

The rearrangement joins TRBV29-1 to TRBJ1-2; TRBD1 aligns across 9 bases. This CDR3 comprises 13 residues. J gave up 6 bases and V 6 bases, and 8 bases lay outside the gene matches. Looked up from germline, CDR1 is SQVTM and CDR2 is ANQGSEA. Here the CDR3 reads CSVQGDRADGYTF. CDR3 bases: TGCAGCGTACAAGGGGACAGGGCAGATGGCTACACCTTC.

There are a few counts of this clone. The J gene is TRBJ1-1, the V gene TRBV28; D might be TRBD1 (5 bases). V was cut by 8 bases and J by 7 bases, with 20 bases left in between. Germline lookup yields CDR1 MDHEN and CDR2 SYDVKM. The CDR3 is made up of 14 amino acids. Here the CDR3 DNA reads TGTGCCAGCCCCTCTAACGGCGGGGGGAATGAAGCTTTCTTT. Encoded protein: CASPSNGGGNEAFF.

The gene calls are TRBV4-1 and TRBJ1-2, with 9 nucleotides matching TRBD1. Germline CDR1 MGHRA, CDR2 YSYEKL. There are 17 residues in the CDR3. With 2 bases clipped from V and 4 bases from J, the junction kept 11 bases outside the gene matches. The CDR3 DNA reads TGCGCCAGCAGCCAAATGTCGACAGGGGGGGTCGGCTATGGCTACACCTTC. Translation: CASSQMSTGGVGYGYTF.

This clone was detected a few times. The V call is TRBV7-9, the J call TRBJ1-1; a weak D match, TRBD1 (6 bases). Germline values: CDR1 SEHNR, CDR2 FQNEAQ (reference sequence). Deletions cut 10 bases from V and 5 bases from J, with 17 bases between. This CDR3 is built from 13 residues. This CDR3 is CATDPQGLTEAFF. For the CDR3, the DNA is TGTGCCACCGATCCACAGGGTTTAACTGAAGCTTTCTTT.

The V and J genes are TRBV7-9 and TRBJ2-7; TRBD2 matches at 10 bases. With 6 bases clipped from V and 6 bases from J, the junction kept 11 bases outside the gene matches. CDR3 size: 15 residues. Germline V gene data show CDR1 as SEHNR and CDR2 as FQNEAQ (reference sequence). In DNA form, the CDR3 reads TGTGCCAGCAGTCCCCTAAGCGGGGGGGTTGGCGAGCAGTACTTC. Amino acids: CASSPLSGGVGEQYF.

This rearrangement joins TRBV11-2 to TRBJ1-2, with TRBD1 as a possible D gene (6 bases). Trimming took 5 bases from V and 11 from J, leaving 18 bases between them. CDR3 length equals 13 residues. Per germline, CDR1 SGHAT and CDR2 FQNNGV. The CDR3 coding sequence is TGTGCCAGCAGCCCAACGACAGGACCCTCGTACACCTTC. Translation gives CASSPTTGPSYTF.

The chain recombines TRBV5-1 with TRBJ1-3; D remains unclear. V shed 1 base and J shed 0 bases, with 8 bases lying between them. The length of the CDR3 is 15 residues. Germline CDR1 and CDR2: SGHRS and YFSETQ. CDR3 nucleotides: TGCGCCAGCAGCTTGAGCGGGAACTCTGGAAACACCATATATTTT. Residues: CASSLSGNSGNTIYF.

The chain uses TRBV28 and TRBJ1-6; TRBD1 aligns across 9 bases. This CDR3 comprises 15 residues. Looked up from germline, CDR1 is MDHEN and CDR2 is SYDVKM. J lost 10 bases, V lost 2 bases, and 6 bases had no gene match. The CDR3 nucleotides are TGTGCCAGCAGTTTAGGGGACAGGGTAGGGTCACCCCTCCACTTT. It codes for CASSLGDRVGSPLHF. Supplemented by reference TRBV28 and TRBJ1-6, the full variable domain reads DVKVTQSSRYLVKRTGEKVFLECVQDMDHENMFWYRQDPGLGLRLIYFSYDVKMKEKGDIPEGYSVSREKKERFSLILESASTNQTSMYLCASSLGDRVGSPLHFGNGTRLTVT.

The chain has TRBV4-2 and TRBJ1-3; 9 bases line up with TRBD1. There are 16 residues in the CDR3. J lost 7 bases, V lost 0 bases, and 7 bases had no gene match. CDR1 and CDR2 (germline): LGHNA, YNFKEQ. The CDR3 reads CASSQEMGQGSNTIYF. The DNA for the CDR3 is TGTGCCAGCAGCCAAGAAATGGGACAGGGCAGCAACACCATATATTTT.

The CDR3 nucleotides are TGCAGCGTTGAGGTCGCAGGGGGGCAGACCCAGTACTTC. It specifies CSVEVAGGQTQYF. This chain joins TRBV29-1 and TRBJ2-5, with D possibly matching TRBD1 (7 bases). This CDR3 has 13 amino acids. Germline V lookup: CDR1 SQVTM, CDR2 ANQGSEA. V gave up 3 bases and J gave up 6 bases, with 14 bases separating them. Variable domain in full (rest from reference TRBV29-1 and TRBJ2-5): SAVISQKPSRDICQRGTSLTIQCQVDSQVTMMFWYRQQPGQSLTLIATANQGSEATYESGFVIDKFPISRPNLTFSTLTVSNMSPEDSSIYLCSVEVAGGQTQYFGPGTRLLVL.

The chain couples TRBV19 to TRBJ1-2, with D possibly TRBD1 on 6 matching bases. CDR1 and CDR2 (germline): LNHDA, SQIVND (reference sequence). The V end was cut by 2 bases, the J end by 2 bases, with 12 bases between. The CDR3 is 15 residues long. In nucleotides, the CDR3 is TGTGCCAGTAGTATATTTCGGGACACGAACTATGGCTACACCTTC. It codes for CASSIFRDTNYGYTF.

A single count supports this clone. The rearrangement links TRBV29-1 to TRBJ1-2; D perhaps matches TRBD1 (5 bases). The germline CDR1 and CDR2 sequences are SQVTM and ANQGSEA. V gave up 6 bases and J gave up 5 bases, with 16 bases separating them. This CDR3 has 13 amino acids. The CDR3 coding sequence is TGCAGCGTAACTAGGAGGGGCTGGTATGGCTACACCTTC. Translating gives CSVTRRGWYGYTF.

This sequence joins TRBV6-1 and TRBJ2-7; tentative D call: TRBD1 (5 bases). Germline-derived CDR1 and CDR2 are MNHNS and SASEGT. V was cut by 8 bases and J by 2 bases, with 13 bases left in between. The CDR3 totals 13 residues. The CDR3 here is CASATGPTYEQYF. The CDR3 DNA sequence: TGTGCCAGCGCCACAGGCCCTACCTACGAGCAGTACTTC.

This clone was observed a handful of times. V gene TRBV5-1 combines with J gene TRBJ1-6, with no clear D. Deletions cut 3 bases from V and 5 bases from J, with 6 bases between. Germline V gene data show CDR1 as SGHRS and CDR2 as YFSETQ. This CDR3 spans 13 amino acids. The CDR3 here is CASSSGNNSPLHF. CDR3 sequence (DNA): TGCGCCAGCAGCTCGGGGAATAATTCACCCCTCCACTTT.

The rearrangement joins TRBV6-1 to TRBJ2-5; TRBD1 matches at 7 bases. CDR1 is MNHNS and CDR2 is SASEGT in the germline V gene. This CDR3 has 13 residues. V was pared by 8 bases and J by 5 bases, with 8 bases of the junction left unmatched. CDR3 nucleotides: TGTGCCAGCTTAAGACAGGGCGGGGAGACCCAGTACTTC. This sequence encodes CASLRQGGETQYF.

The chain has TRBV15 and TRBJ1-3, with D tentatively TRBD1 (6 bases). V was clipped by 3 bases and J by 2 bases, with 17 bases between them. This CDR3 is built from 17 residues. The germline CDR1 and CDR2 sequences are LNHNV and YYDKDF (reference sequence). The CDR3 spells CATSSANSWTAGNTIYF. CDR3 in DNA: TGTGCCACCAGCAGTGCAAACTCCTGGACAGCTGGAAACACCATATATTTT.

V and J are TRBV19 and TRBJ1-1; D is unclear. In germline, CDR1 is LNHDA, CDR2 SQIVND (reference sequence). The V end was cut by 6 bases, the J end by 0 bases, with 14 bases between. This CDR3 region has 15 residues. The CDR3 spells CASSGGQPMNTEAFF. The CDR3 DNA is TGTGCCAGTAGCGGAGGGCAGCCAATGAACACTGAAGCTTTCTTT.